The clone carrying this TCR beta chain was seen only a few times. Its antigen is not known. This CDR3 region has 12 residues. Trimming shortened V by 5 bases and J by 8 bases, and 7 bases separated the two germline ends. The germline CDR1 and CDR2 sequences are SEHNR and FQNEAQ (reference sequence). This entry belongs to a study of T cell responses to AZD1222 COVID-19 vaccine. Overall study results and limits: There were vaccine-associated CD4 TCRs across spike, dominant at 160-218 and 743-854. No day 14 peak samples; only post-peak repertoires were characterized. Baseline serology detected seropositivity in only a handful of AZD1222 recipients. As reported, nearly half of all spike-specific TCRs target variant regions that are unmutated.

TCRdb's table, derived via immunoSEQ multiplex PCR, lists solely in-frame clones and lacks some. The profile shows about 130,000 clones, 80% to 90% of them singletons. The specimen was peripheral blood, collected 28 days after the second AZD1222 dose. The TCR comes from an adult who received the AZD1222 COVID-19 vaccine. The J gene is TRBJ1-6, the V gene TRBV7-9; D unclear. This CDR3 reads CASSGDYSPLHF. The DNA for the CDR3 is TGTGCCAGCAGCGGGGATTATTCACCCCTCCACTTT.